This T cell receptor (beta chain) was recovered during a study of response to subunit inactivated influenza vaccine (dated by TCRdb to 2016 to 2019). Background for the entire study: The study used deep quantitative T cell receptor repertoire profiling to track responses to a trivalent subunit inactivated influenza vaccine.

The CDR3 numbers 16 residues from cysteine through phenylalanine. Here the CDR3 DNA is all that survives: 48 bases in frame from base 1. For CDR1 and CDR2, the germline V gene (reference sequence) lists DFQATT and SNEGSKA. Trimming costs V 0 bases and J 4 bases, and their ends lie 16 bases apart. Details on this clonotype: Its antigen is not yet known. No qualities accompany the bases; no much larger clone lies one base away.

Library preparation was by RT-PCR. Data came from an Illumina HiSeq 2500. The public reads were reanalyzed by TCRdb: fastp trimming at Q25, MiXCR alignment, in-frame beta chains only. Rows with a matching CDR3 protein are joined into one entry that keeps the most common DNA and genes. For this sample there are 700,000 to 900,000 distinct CDR3 sequences; roughly 20% appear just once. In total, the top ten clones hold roughly 10% of the sample. Points the paper makes about the study in general: The authors proposed that each seasonal influenza vaccination may bring in only a limited number of new T cells.

This clonotype originated in a man in his fifties or sixties who received an inactivated influenza vaccine. Donor details come from another sample of the same person, matched by shared clones. The sample here was PBMCs from blood, taken roughly 5 days after vaccination. The V gene is TRBV20-1 and the J gene is TRBJ1-5; a tentative D call is TRBD1 (6 bases match). The DNA reads as follows: TGCAGTGCTAGAGAACCTCGGACAGCGGAAAATCAGCCCCAGCATTTT. This yields the protein CSAREPRTAENQPQHF.